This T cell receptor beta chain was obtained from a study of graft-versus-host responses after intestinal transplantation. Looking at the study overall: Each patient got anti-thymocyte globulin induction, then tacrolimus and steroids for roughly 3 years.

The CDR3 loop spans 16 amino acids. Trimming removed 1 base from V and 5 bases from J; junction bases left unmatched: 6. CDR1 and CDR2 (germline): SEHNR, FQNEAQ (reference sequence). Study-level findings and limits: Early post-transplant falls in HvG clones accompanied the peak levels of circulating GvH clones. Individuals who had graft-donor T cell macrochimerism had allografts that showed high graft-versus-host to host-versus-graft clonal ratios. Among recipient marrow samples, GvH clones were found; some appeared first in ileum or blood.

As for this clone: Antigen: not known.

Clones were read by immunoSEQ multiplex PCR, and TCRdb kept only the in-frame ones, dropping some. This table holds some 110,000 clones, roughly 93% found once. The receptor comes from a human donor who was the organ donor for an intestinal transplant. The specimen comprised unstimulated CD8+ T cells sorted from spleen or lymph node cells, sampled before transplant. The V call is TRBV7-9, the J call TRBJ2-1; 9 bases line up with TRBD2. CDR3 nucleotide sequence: TGTGCCAGCAGCTTAGTACGGCTAGCGGGGAACAATGAGCAGTTCTTC. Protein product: CASSLVRLAGNNEQFF.